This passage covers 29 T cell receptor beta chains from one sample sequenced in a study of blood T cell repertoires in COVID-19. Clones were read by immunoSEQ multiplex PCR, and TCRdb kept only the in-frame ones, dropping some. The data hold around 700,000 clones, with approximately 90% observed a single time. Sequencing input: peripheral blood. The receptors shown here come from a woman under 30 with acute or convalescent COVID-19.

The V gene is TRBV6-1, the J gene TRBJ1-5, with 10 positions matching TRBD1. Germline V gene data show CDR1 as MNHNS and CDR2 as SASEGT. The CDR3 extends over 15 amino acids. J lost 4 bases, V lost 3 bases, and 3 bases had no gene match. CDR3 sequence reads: CASSDGTGVNQPQHF. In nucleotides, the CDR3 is TGTGCCAGCAGTGATGGGACAGGGGTTAATCAGCCCCAGCATTTT.

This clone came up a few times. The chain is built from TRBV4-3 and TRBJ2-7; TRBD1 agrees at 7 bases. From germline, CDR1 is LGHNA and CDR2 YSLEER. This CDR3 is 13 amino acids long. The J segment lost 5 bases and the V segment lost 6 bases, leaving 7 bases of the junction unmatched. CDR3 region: CASSFSTGDEQYF. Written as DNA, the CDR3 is TGCGCCAGCAGTTTCTCAACAGGGGACGAGCAGTACTTC.

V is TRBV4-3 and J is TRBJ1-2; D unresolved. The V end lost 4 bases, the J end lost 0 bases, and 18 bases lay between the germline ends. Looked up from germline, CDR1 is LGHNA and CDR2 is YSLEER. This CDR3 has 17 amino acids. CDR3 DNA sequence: TGCGCCAGCAGCCCGTTTGGTTATCAGTCAACTAACTATGGCTACACCTTC. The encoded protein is CASSPFGYQSTNYGYTF.

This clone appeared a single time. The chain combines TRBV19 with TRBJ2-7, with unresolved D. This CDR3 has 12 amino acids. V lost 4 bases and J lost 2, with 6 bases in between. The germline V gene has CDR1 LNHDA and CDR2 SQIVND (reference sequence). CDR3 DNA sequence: TGTGCCAGTAGTAGGGCCCCCTACGAGCAGTACTTC. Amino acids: CASSRAPYEQYF.

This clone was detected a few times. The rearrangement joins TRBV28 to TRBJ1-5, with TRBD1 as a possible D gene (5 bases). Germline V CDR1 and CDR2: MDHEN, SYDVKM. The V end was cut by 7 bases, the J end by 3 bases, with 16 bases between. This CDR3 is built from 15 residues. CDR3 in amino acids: CASITRGRVNQPQHF. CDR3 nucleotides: TGTGCCAGCATTACTCGCGGCAGGGTCAATCAGCCCCAGCATTTT.

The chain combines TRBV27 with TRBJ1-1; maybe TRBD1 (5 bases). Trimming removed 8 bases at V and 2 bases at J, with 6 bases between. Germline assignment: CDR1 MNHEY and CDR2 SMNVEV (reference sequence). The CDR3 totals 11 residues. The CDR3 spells CASQGNTEAFF. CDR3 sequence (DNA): TGTGCCAGCCAGGGTAACACTGAAGCTTTCTTT.

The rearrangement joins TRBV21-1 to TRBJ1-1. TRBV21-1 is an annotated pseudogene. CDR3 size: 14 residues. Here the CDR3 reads CASRSGGGNTEAFF. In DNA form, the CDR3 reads TGTGCCAGCAGGTCCGGCGGAGGAAACACTGAAGCTTTCTTT.

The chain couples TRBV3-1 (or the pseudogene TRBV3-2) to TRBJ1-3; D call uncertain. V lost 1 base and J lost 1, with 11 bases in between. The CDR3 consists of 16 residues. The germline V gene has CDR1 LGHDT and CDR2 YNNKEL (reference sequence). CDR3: CASSQARVTSGNTIYF. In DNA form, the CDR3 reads TGTGCCAGCAGCCAAGCACGGGTTACGTCTGGAAACACCATATATTTT.

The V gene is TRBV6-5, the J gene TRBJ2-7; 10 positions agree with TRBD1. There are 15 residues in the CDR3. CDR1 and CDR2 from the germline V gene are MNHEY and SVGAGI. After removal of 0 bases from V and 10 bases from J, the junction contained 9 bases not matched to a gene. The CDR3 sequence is CASSYSELTGGDQYF. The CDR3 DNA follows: TGTGCCAGCAGTTACTCGGAATTGACAGGGGGCGACCAGTACTTC.

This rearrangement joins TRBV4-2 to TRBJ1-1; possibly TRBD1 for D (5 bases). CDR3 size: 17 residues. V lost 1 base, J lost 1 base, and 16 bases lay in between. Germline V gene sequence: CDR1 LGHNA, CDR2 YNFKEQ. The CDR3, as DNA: TGTGCCAGCAGCCAAGCGGAGTCCGGTAGGGGGAACACTGAAGCTTTCTTT. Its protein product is CASSQAESGRGNTEAFF.

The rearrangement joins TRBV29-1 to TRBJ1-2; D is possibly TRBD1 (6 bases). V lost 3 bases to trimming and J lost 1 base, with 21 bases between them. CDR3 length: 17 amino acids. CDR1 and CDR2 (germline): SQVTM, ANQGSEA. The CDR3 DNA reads TGCAGCGTTGACCTAAGGACAGACGGTATTCGTAACTATGGCTACACCTTC. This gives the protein CSVDLRTDGIRNYGYTF.

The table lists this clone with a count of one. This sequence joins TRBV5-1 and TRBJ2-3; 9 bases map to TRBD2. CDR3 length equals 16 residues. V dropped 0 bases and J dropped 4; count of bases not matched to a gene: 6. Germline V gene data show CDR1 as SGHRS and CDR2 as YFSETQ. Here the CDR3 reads CASSLASAGGSDTQYF. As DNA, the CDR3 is TGCGCCAGCAGCTTGGCGTCCGCGGGGGGGTCAGATACGCAGTATTTT.

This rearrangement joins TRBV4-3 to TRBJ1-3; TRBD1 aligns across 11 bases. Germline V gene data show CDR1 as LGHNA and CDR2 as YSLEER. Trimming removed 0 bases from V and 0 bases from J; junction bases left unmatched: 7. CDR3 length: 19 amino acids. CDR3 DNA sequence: TGCGCCAGCAGCCAAGACCTCTCCGGGACAGGGGGCTCTGGAAACACCATATATTTT. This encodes CASSQDLSGTGGSGNTIYF.

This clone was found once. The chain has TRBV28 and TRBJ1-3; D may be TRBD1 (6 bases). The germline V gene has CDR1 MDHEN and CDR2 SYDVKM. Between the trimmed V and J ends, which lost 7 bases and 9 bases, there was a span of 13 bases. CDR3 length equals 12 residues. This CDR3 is CASTGAGGTIYF. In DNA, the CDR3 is TGTGCCAGCACAGGGGCTGGGGGCACCATATATTTT.

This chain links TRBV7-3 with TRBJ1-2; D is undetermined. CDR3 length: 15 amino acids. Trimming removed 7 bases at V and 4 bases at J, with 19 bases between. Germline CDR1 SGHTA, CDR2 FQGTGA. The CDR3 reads CASTPTPGSIYGYTF. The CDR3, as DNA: TGTGCCAGCACCCCTACCCCGGGGAGTATCTATGGCTACACCTTC.

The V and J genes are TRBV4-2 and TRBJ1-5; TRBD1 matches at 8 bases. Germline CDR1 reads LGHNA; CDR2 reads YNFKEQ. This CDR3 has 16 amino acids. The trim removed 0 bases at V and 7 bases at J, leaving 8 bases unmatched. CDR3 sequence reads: CASSQEQGALEQPQHF. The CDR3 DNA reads TGTGCCAGCAGCCAAGAGCAGGGGGCGCTCGAACAGCCCCAGCATTTT.

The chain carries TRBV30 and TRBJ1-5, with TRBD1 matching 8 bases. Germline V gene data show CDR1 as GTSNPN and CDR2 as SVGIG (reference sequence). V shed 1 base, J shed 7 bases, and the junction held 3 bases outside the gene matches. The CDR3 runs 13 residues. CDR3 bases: TGTGCCTGGAGTGGGACAGGGTGGCAGCCCCAGCATTTT. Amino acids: CAWSGTGWQPQHF. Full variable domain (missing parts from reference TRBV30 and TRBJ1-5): SQTIHQWPATLVQPVGSPLSLECTVEGTSNPNLYWYRQAAGRGLQLLFYSVGIGQISSEVPQNLSASRPQDRQFILSSKKLLLSDSGFYLCAWSGTGWQPQHFGDGTRLSIL.

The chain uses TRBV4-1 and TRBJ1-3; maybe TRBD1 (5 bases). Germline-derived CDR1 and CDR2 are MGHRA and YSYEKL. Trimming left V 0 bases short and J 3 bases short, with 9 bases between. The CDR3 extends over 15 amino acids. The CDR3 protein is CASSQEKGDGNTIYF. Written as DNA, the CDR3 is TGCGCCAGCAGCCAAGAAAAAGGGGATGGAAACACCATATATTTT.

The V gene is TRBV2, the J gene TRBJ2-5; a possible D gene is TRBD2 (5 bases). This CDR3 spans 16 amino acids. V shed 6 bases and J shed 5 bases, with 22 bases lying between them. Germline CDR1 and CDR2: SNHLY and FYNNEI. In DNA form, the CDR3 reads TGTGCCAGCAGCGGAGGAAGGCCTAGTAGAGCGGAGACCCAGTACTTC. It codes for CASSGGRPSRAETQYF.

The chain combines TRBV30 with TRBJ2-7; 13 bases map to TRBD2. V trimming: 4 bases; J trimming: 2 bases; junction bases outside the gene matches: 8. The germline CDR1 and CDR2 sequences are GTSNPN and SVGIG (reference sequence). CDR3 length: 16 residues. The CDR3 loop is CAWIPDGTSGAYEQYF. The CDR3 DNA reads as TGTGCCTGGATTCCTGATGGGACTAGCGGGGCCTACGAGCAGTACTTC.

CDR3 sequence: CASSRRTGGTEAFF. In DNA form, the CDR3 reads TGTGCCAGCAGCCGACGGACAGGGGGCACTGAAGCTTTCTTT. The chain is built from TRBV9 and TRBJ1-1, with 10 bases fitting TRBD1. In germline, CDR1 is SGDLS, CDR2 YYNGEE. The CDR3 totals 14 residues. V lost 4 bases, J lost 4 bases, and 4 bases stayed unmatched. The variable domain in full, with the rest retrieved from reference TRBV9 and TRBJ1-1, is DSGVTQTPKHLITATGQRVTLRCSPRSGDLSVYWYQQSLDQGLQFLIQYYNGEERAKGNILERFSAQQFPDLHSELNLSSLELGDSALYFCASSRRTGGTEAFFGQGTRLTVV.

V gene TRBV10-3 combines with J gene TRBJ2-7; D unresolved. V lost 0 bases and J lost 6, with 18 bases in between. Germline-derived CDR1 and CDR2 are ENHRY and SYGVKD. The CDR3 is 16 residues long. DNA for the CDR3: TGTGCCATCAGTGAGTCGTCCGATGTTTCGTACGGCGAGCAGTACTTC. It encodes CAISESSDVSYGEQYF.

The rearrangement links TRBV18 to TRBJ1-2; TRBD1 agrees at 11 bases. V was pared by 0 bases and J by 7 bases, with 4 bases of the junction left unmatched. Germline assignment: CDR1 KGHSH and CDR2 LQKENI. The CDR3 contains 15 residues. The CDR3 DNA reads TGTGCCAGCTCACCACCGGGACAGGGGGGTGTTGGCTACACCTTC. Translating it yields CASSPPGQGGVGYTF.

The CDR3 sequence is CASSFPGHSYEQYF. As DNA, the CDR3 is TGTGCCAGCAGCTTTCCCGGACATTCCTACGAGCAGTACTTC. This chain links TRBV7-9 with TRBJ2-7, with D possibly being TRBD1 (5 bases). This CDR3 contains 14 residues. CDR1 and CDR2 (germline): SEHNR, FQNEAQ (reference sequence). The V gene lost 3 bases and the J gene lost 1 base, with 10 bases spanning the gap.

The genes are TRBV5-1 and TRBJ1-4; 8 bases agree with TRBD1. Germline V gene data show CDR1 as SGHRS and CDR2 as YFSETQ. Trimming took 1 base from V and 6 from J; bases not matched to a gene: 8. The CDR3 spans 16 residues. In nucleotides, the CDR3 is TGCGCCAGCAGCTTGTGGGGGGAGACAGGGGATGAAAAACTGTTTTTT. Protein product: CASSLWGETGDEKLFF. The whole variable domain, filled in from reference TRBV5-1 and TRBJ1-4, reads KAGVTQTPRYLIKTRGQQVTLSCSPISGHRSVSWYQQTPGQGLQFLFEYFSETQRNKGNFPGRFSGRQFSNSRSEMNVSTLELGDSALYLCASSLWGETGDEKLFFGSGTQLSVL.

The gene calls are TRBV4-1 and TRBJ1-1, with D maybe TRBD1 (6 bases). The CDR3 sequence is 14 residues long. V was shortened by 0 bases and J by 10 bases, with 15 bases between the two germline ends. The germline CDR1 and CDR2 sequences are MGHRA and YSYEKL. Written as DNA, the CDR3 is TGCGCCAGCAGCCAAGATTCTGGGACAAGGTCAGCTTTCTTT. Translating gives CASSQDSGTRSAFF.

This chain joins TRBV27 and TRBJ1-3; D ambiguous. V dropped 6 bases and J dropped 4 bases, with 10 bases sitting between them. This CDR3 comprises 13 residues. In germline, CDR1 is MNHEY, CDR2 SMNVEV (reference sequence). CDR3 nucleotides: TGTGCCAGCAGCCCCCCCCTAGGAAACACCATATATTTT. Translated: CASSPPLGNTIYF.

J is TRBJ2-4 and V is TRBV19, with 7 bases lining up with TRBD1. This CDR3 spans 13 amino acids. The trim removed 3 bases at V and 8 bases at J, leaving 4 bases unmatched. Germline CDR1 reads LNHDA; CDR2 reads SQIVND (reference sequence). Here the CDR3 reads CASSIQGVDIQYF. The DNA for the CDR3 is TGTGCCAGTAGTATCCAGGGGGTTGACATTCAGTACTTC. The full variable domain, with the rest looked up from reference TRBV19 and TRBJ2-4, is DGGITQSPKYLFRKEGQNVTLSCEQNLNHDAMYWYRQDPGQGLRLIYYSQIVNDFQKGDIAEGYSVSREKKESFPLTVTSAQKNPTAFYLCASSIQGVDIQYFGAGTRLSVL.

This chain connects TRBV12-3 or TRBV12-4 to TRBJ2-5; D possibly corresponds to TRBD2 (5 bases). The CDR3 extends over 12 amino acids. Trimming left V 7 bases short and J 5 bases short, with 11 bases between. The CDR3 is CASMSSRETQYF. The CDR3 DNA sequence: TGTGCCAGCATGTCTAGCAGGGAGACCCAGTACTTC.